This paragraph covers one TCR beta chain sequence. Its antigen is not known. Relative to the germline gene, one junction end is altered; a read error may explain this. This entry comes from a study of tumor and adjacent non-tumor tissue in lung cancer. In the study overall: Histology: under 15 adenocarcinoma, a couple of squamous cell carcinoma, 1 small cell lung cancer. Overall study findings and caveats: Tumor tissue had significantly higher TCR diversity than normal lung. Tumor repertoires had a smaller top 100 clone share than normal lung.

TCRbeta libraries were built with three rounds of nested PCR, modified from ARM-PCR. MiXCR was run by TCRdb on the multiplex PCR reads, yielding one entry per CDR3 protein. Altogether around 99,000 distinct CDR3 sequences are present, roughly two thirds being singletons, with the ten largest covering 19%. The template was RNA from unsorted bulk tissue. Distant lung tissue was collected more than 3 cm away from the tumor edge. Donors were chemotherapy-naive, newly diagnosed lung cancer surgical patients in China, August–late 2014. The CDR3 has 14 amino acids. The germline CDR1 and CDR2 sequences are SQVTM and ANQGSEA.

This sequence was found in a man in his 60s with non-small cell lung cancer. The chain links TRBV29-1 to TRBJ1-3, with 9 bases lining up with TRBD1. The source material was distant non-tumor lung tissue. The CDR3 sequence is CGVDTGGIRNTIYF. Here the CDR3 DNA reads TGCGGCGTCGATACAGGGGGCATTAGAAACACCATATATTTT.